The source of this TCR beta chain is a study of cytotoxic CD8 clonotypes in ibrutinib-treated CLL. Regarding the study as a whole: The study found baseline clonality above age-matched healthy donors, tracking circulating CD8+ T-cell counts.

The planned depth of sequencing spanned 1 in 200,000 to 1 in 1 million T cells. Assay used: immunoSEQ multiplex PCR; TCRdb lists only in-frame clones, some missing. The sample lists about 160,000 clones, about 88% occurring once. In the case of this clone: As yet, its antigen is unknown.

The CDR3 contains 16 residues. The V gene lost 11 bases and the J gene lost 0 bases, with 20 bases spanning the gap. Germline loops: CDR1 ENHRY, CDR2 SYGVKD. The sequenced sample was PBMCs, obtained at disease progression, from a patient treated with ibrutinib. This receptor was taken from a human donor with chronic lymphocytic leukemia. The chain links TRBV10-3 to TRBJ1-3; a possible D gene is TRBD1 (5 bases). CDR3 amino acids: CALRGAGVGSGNTIYF. CDR3 DNA sequence: TGTGCCCTCCGCGGGGCAGGCGTGGGCTCTGGAAACACCATATATTTT.